The T cell receptor (beta chain) described here comes from a study of blood T cell repertoires in COVID-19. For the study at large: T cells, B-cell-depleted T cells, or PBMCs provided the cDNA or gDNA that served as material.

Using immunoSEQ multiplex PCR, the repertoire was profiled, and TCRdb retains in-frame clones only, with some absent. The data contain roughly 300,000 clones, 65% to 85% of them singletons. The CDR3 extends over 14 amino acids. Germline V gene lookup returns CDR1 MNHEY and CDR2 SMNVEV (reference sequence). J lost 1 base, V lost 8 bases, and 7 bases had no gene match. Source material: peripheral blood. This clonotype originated in a woman aged 50 to 65 with acute or convalescent COVID-19. The V and J genes are TRBV27 and TRBJ2-7, with 8 positions matching TRBD2. CDR3 in DNA: TGTGCCAGCTCCCACGGGGGGGGTTCCTACGAGCAGTACTTC. Translated, it gives CASSHGGGSYEQYF.